This TCR beta chain emerged from a study of T cell responses to AZD1222 COVID-19 vaccine. Overall study results and limits: Females made up more of the donors, who were largely white British, and clonal diversity may have come out too low.

The repertoire was sequenced with immunoSEQ multiplex PCR; TCRdb's copy has only in-frame clones and lacks some. Of about 150,000 clones in the sample, 90% were seen once. This clone was seen once. No antigen is known for it. CDR3 size: 16 residues. Between the trimmed V and J ends, which lost 6 bases and 4 bases, there was a span of 19 bases. Looked up from germline, CDR1 is MNHEY and CDR2 is SMNVEV (reference sequence). The rearrangement uses TRBV27 and TRBJ2-1, with D possibly matching TRBD1 (6 bases). This clonotype originated in an adult who received the AZD1222 COVID-19 vaccine. The sequences come from peripheral blood, collected 28 days after the second AZD1222 dose. The CDR3, as DNA: TGTGCCAGCAGGGTAGGGGGTTTGGGGGTTTACAATGAGCAGTTCTTC. It is translated as CASRVGGLGVYNEQFF.